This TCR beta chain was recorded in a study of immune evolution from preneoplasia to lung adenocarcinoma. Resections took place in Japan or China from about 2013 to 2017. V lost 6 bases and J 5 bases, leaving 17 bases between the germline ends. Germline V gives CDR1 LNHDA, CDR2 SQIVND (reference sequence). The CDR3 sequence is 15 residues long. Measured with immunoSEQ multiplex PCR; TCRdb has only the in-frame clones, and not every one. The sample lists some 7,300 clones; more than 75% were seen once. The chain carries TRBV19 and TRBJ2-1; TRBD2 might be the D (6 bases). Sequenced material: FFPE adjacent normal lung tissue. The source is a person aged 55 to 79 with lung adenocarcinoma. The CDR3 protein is CASSYDTGGNNEQFF. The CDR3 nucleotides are TGTGCCAGTAGCTATGACACGGGCGGGAACAATGAGCAGTTCTTC.